The 20 T cell receptor beta chains presented below share a single source sample, sequenced in a study of shared clonotypes between healthy human individuals. Libraries were prepared by immunoSEQ multiplex PCR; TCRdb keeps only in-frame clonotypes and omits some of them. Of approximately 640,000 clones listed, about two thirds are singletons. Sequencing was performed on memory CD4+ T cells sorted from blood. Subset of the sample: CD45RA-negative fraction. The receptors derive from a woman in her 30s in good health.

Concerning this clone: Other nucleotide sequences in the sample specify the same CDR3. The rearrangement joins TRBV30 to TRBJ1-5, with D possibly TRBD1 on 6 matching bases. The V gene's germline CDR1 is GTSNPN and CDR2 SVGIG (reference sequence). V lost 3 bases to trimming and J lost 7 bases, with 10 bases between them. This CDR3 has 12 amino acids. This CDR3 reads CAWSLGGQPQHF. In DNA form, the CDR3 reads TGTGCCTGGAGCCTAGGGGGACAGCCCCAGCATTTT.

This clone was detected only a few times. This chain uses TRBV7-9 with TRBJ1-2; D not certain. The CDR3 has 15 residues. In germline, CDR1 is SEHNR, CDR2 FQNEAQ (reference sequence). Trimming removed 7 bases at V and 7 bases at J, with 22 bases between. CDR3: CASTTIGVGGFGYTF. The DNA of the CDR3 is TGTGCCAGCACCACTATCGGTGTCGGAGGCTTTGGCTACACCTTC.

A note on this clone: One end of the junction does not line up with germline, which may come from a read error. The chain joins TRBV5-1 to TRBJ2-1, with TRBD2 matching over 7 bases. From germline, CDR1 is SGHRS and CDR2 YFSETQ. There are 13 residues in the CDR3. CDR3 nucleotide sequence: TGCGCCAGCAGCAACCGGGACTACCATGAGCAGTTCTTC. Its translation is CASSNRDYHEQFF.

V usage is TRBV2 and J usage is TRBJ2-1, with D possibly being TRBD2 (5 bases). The CDR3 loop spans 13 amino acids. Per germline, CDR1 SNHLY and CDR2 FYNNEI. V was clipped by 4 bases and J by 7 bases, with 11 bases between them. DNA of the CDR3: TGTGCCAGCAGTGCCCGGACTGAAAATGAGCAGTTCTTC. This codes for CASSARTENEQFF.

The chain couples TRBV2 to TRBJ2-3, with no clear D. The CDR3 runs 13 residues. Looked up from germline, CDR1 is SNHLY and CDR2 is FYNNEI. Trimming cost V 8 bases and J 2 bases, with 11 bases left between them. CDR3 DNA sequence: TGTGCCAGCGCCCCGGGTTCCACAGATACGCAGTATTTT. Translation: CASAPGSTDTQYF.

The V call is TRBV7-3, the J call TRBJ2-5, with D possibly TRBD1 on 6 matching bases. The germline CDR1 and CDR2 sequences are SGHTA and FQGTGA. Between the trimmed V and J ends, which lost 5 bases and 4 bases, there was a span of 11 bases. The CDR3 covers 13 residues. The CDR3 region is CASSHGQSETQYF. DNA of the CDR3: TGTGCCAGCAGCCACGGACAGTCAGAGACCCAGTACTTC.

The rearrangement links TRBV25-1 to TRBJ1-5; no reliable D call. Trimming stripped 8 bases from V and 3 bases from J, with 11 bases between. Germline V lookup: CDR1 MGHDK, CDR2 SYGVNS. This CDR3 contains 13 residues. The CDR3 DNA reads TGTGCCAGCCGTGGGGATCCCAATCAGCCCCAGCATTTT. It is translated as CASRGDPNQPQHF.

CDR3 residues: CASSLGLAGARTDTQYF. DNA for the CDR3: TGTGCCAGCAGCTTGGGACTAGCGGGAGCCCGCACAGATACGCAGTATTTT. This chain joins TRBV7-2 and TRBJ2-3; TRBD2 agrees at 14 bases. CDR3 size: 17 residues. Germline lookup yields CDR1 SGHTA and CDR2 FQGNSA. The V segment lost 3 bases and the J segment 1 base; nucleotides outside the gene matches: 3.

The chain recombines TRBV6-1 with TRBJ2-7, with a weak D call TRBD2 (6 bases). This CDR3 has 11 residues. Germline CDR1 MNHNS, CDR2 SASEGT. Trimming removed 8 bases from V and 3 bases from J, with 8 bases in between. CDR3 nucleotides: TGTGCCAGCGGGCGGGACTACGAGCAGTACTTC. Protein product: CASGRDYEQYF.

This clone was observed once. The rearrangement uses TRBV2 and TRBJ2-3; D remains unclear. V was cut by 6 bases and J by 3 bases, with 10 bases left in between. The CDR3 runs 13 residues. Germline V gene lookup returns CDR1 SNHLY and CDR2 FYNNEI. The chain's CDR3 is CASSLEQTDTQYF. The CDR3 nucleotides are TGTGCCAGCAGCCTAGAACAGACAGATACGCAGTATTTT. The entire variable domain, with the rest obtained from reference TRBV2 and TRBJ2-3, is as follows: EPEVTQTPSHQVTQMGQEVILRCVPISNHLYFYWYRQILGQKVEFLVSFYNNEISEKSEIFDDQFSVERPDGSNFTLKIRSTKLEDSAMYFCASSLEQTDTQYFGPGTRLTVL.

This rearrangement joins TRBV6-5 to TRBJ2-7, with TRBD1 as a possible D gene (6 bases). The CDR3 is made up of 14 amino acids. The germline gives CDR1 MNHEY, CDR2 SVGAGI. V lost 3 bases, J lost 3 bases, and 12 bases lay in between. Here the CDR3 DNA reads TGTGCCAGCAGTTATGGGGCAGGGGACTACGAGCAGTACTTC. Its translation: CASSYGAGDYEQYF.

The rearrangement uses TRBV4-1 and TRBJ2-3; 9 nucleotides match TRBD1. Germline values: CDR1 MGHRA, CDR2 YSYEKL. The J segment lost 6 bases and the V segment lost 2 bases, leaving 9 bases of the junction unmatched. The CDR3 has 16 residues. Written as DNA, the CDR3 is TGCGCCAGCAGCCAACGCCGGGACAGGGAGGCGGATACGCAGTATTTT. It specifies CASSQRRDREADTQYF.

The chain is built from TRBV7-2 and TRBJ2-3; D is perhaps TRBD2 (6 bases). V shed 0 bases and J shed 14 bases, with 15 bases lying between them. Germline CDR1 reads SGHTA; CDR2 reads FQGNSA. The CDR3 has 13 amino acids. CDR3: CASSLAEGLVLYF. CDR3 DNA sequence: TGTGCCAGCAGCTTAGCGGAGGGGCTAGTTCTGTATTTT.

The gene calls are TRBV5-1 and TRBJ1-2, with 11 bases matching TRBD1. V was clipped by 3 bases and J by 1 base; unmatched bases: 8. Per germline, CDR1 SGHRS and CDR2 YFSETQ. The CDR3 contains 17 residues. CDR3 nucleotide sequence: TGCGCCAGCAGCTGGACCGGGACAGGGGGAAGTAACTATGGCTACACCTTC. It specifies CASSWTGTGGSNYGYTF. Variable domain in full (rest from reference TRBV5-1 and TRBJ1-2): KAGVTQTPRYLIKTRGQQVTLSCSPISGHRSVSWYQQTPGQGLQFLFEYFSETQRNKGNFPGRFSGRQFSNSRSEMNVSTLELGDSALYLCASSWTGTGGSNYGYTFGSGTRLTVV.

This CDR3 is CASLNPAGPISGNTIYF. The CDR3 coding sequence is TGTGCCAGCCTAAACCCCGCAGGGCCGATCTCTGGAAACACCATATATTTT. V and J are TRBV28 and TRBJ1-3; a possible D gene is TRBD1 (5 bases). The CDR3 is 17 amino acids. V lost 8 bases to trimming and J lost 0 bases, with 20 bases between them. The germline V gene has CDR1 MDHEN and CDR2 SYDVKM.

V is TRBV28 and J is TRBJ2-5; possibly TRBD2 for D (5 bases). V was trimmed by 4 bases and J by 5 bases, leaving 17 bases between them. Looked up from germline, CDR1 is MDHEN and CDR2 is SYDVKM. CDR3 length equals 15 residues. The CDR3 sequence: CASSYTPGKRETQYF. The CDR3 coding sequence is TGTGCCAGCAGTTACACGCCGGGCAAGCGGGAGACCCAGTACTTC.

This clone was counted only a few times. The CDR3 spells CASKFGLAGGDSYEQYF. For the CDR3, the DNA is TGTGCCAGCAAGTTCGGGCTAGCGGGAGGCGACTCCTACGAGCAGTACTTC. The V gene is TRBV2, the J gene TRBJ2-7; 11 nucleotides line up with TRBD2. The V and J ends lost 7 bases and 0 bases, in that order; junction bases with no gene match: 11. CDR3 length equals 17 residues. Germline-derived CDR1 and CDR2 are SNHLY and FYNNEI.

V is TRBV2 and J is TRBJ2-4; D is uncertain. The CDR3 sequence is 14 residues long. V was clipped by 2 bases and J by 2 bases, with 7 bases between them. The V gene's germline CDR1 is SNHLY and CDR2 FYNNEI. This CDR3 is CASSELDTKNIQYF. DNA for the CDR3: TGTGCCAGCAGTGAATTAGACACCAAAAACATTCAGTACTTC.

The chain links TRBV4-1 to TRBJ1-3, with 7 bases matching TRBD1. This CDR3 is 17 amino acids long. Germline V gene sequence: CDR1 MGHRA, CDR2 YSYEKL. Trimming cost V 2 bases and J 2 bases; bases outside gene matches: 9. In nucleotides, the CDR3 is TGCGCCAGCAGCCAACCTTATCACAGGGGTCCTGGAAACACCATATATTTT. Translating it yields CASSQPYHRGPGNTIYF.

Note on this clone: This may be a read error, as it is one base from a much larger clone. The chain has TRBV2 and TRBJ2-1, with 12 bases lining up with TRBD2. This CDR3 is built from 14 residues. Germline V gene sequence: CDR1 SNHLY, CDR2 FYNNEI. Germline trimming cut 4 bases from V and 7 bases from J; bases unmatched to any gene: 2. The CDR3 sequence: CASSVTSGRNEQFF. The CDR3 nucleotides read TGTGCCAGCAGTGTGACTAGCGGGAGAAATGAGCAGTTCTTC.